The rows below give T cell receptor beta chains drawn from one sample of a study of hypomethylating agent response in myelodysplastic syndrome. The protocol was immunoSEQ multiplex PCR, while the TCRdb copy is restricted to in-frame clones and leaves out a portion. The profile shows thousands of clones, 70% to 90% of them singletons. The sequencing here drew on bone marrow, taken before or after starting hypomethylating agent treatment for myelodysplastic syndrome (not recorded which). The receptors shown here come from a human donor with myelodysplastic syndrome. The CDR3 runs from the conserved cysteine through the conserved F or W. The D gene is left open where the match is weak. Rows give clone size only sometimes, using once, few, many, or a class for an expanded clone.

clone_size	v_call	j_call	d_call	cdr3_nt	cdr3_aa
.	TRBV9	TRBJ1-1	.	TGTGCCAGCAGCGTAGCCTACGGCACTGAAGCTTTCTTT	CASSVAYGTEAFF
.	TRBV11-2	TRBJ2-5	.	TGTGCCAGCAGCTCGTTCAGGGGTTCAAAGACCCAGTACTTC	CASSSFRGSKTQYF
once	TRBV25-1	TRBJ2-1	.	TGTGCCAGCAGTGAATTTGGAGGGTCAGGTTACTACAATGAGCAGTTCTTC	CASSEFGGSGYYNEQFF
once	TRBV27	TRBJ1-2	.	TGTGCCAGCAGCTACATAGACGCAGGGAAGGATGGCTACACCTTC	CASSYIDAGKDGYTF
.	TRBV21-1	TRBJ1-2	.	TGTGCCAGCAGCATTTCACAGGGAGCGGGCTATGGCTACACCTTC	CASSISQGAGYGYTF
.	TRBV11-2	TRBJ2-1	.	TGTGCCAGCTGGGGGGGGGCAAATGAGCAGTTCTTC	CASWGGANEQFF
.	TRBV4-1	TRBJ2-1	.	TGCGCCAGCAGCCAACCTGACGAGGGCTCCTACAATGAGCAGTTCTTC	CASSQPDEGSYNEQFF
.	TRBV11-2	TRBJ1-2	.	TGTGCCAGCAGCTTAGCAGGGAGAGGCTACACCTTC	CASSLAGRGYTF
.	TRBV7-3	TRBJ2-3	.	TGTGCCAGCAGCTTTCCAGGGGATACGCAGTATTTT	CASSFPGDTQYF
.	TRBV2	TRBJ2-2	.	TGTGCCAGCAGTGAAACGCGTGGGCCCACCGGGGAGCTGTTTTTT	CASSETRGPTGELFF
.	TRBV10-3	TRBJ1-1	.	TGTGCCATCATGAGTTTAGGGGGAGGCAACACTGAAGCTTTCTTT	CAIMSLGGGNTEAFF
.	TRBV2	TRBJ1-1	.	TGTGCCAGCAGTGGCGTTGATCGCGGCACTGAAGCTTTCTTT	CASSGVDRGTEAFF
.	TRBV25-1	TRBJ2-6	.	TGTGCCTCCGGCGAGGCAGGGGCCAACGTCCTGACTTTC	CASGEAGANVLTF
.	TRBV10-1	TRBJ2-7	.	TGCGCCAGCAAGAGCGATCCGGGGGAGCAGTACTTC	CASKSDPGEQYF
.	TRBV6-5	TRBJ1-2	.	TGTGCCAGCAGTTACTCGACTGGGGCTGCCTATGGCTACACCTTC	CASSYSTGAAYGYTF
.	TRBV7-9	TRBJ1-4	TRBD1	TGTGCCAGCAGCTTAATGGGGACAGGGGGCGAAGATGAAAAACTGTTTTTT	CASSLMGTGGEDEKLFF
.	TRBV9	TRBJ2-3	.	TGTGCCAGCATGGACTCATACACAGATACGCAGTATTTT	CASMDSYTDTQYF
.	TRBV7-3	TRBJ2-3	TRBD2	TGTGCCAGCAGCTTACACACTAGCGGGGGCCGAGATACGCAGTATTTT	CASSLHTSGGRDTQYF
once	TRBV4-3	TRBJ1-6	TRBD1	TGCGCCAGCAGCCAAGATGGACAGGGGGCTTATAATTCACCCCTCCACTTT	CASSQDGQGAYNSPLHF
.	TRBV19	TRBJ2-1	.	TGTGCCAGTAGTGAACTTAACTACAATGAGCAGTTCTTC	CASSELNYNEQFF
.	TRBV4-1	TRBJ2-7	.	TGCGCCAGCAGCCAAGAGCCCTTGGGTTTCGAGCAGTACTTC	CASSQEPLGFEQYF
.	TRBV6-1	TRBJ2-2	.	TGTGCCAGCAGTGAACGTCAGGGGTCGACCGGGGAGCTGTTTTTT	CASSERQGSTGELFF
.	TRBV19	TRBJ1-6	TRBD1	TGTGCCAGTAGTATCCCGGGACAGAGAAATTCACCCCTCCACTTT	CASSIPGQRNSPLHF
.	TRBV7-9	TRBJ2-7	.	TGTGCCAGCAGCTTTACACAGTACGAGCAGTACTTC	CASSFTQYEQYF
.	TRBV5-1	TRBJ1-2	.	TGCGCCAGCAGCTTGGGTCAGGCCCGCTATGGCTACACCTTC	CASSLGQARYGYTF
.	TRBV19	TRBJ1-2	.	TGTGCCAGTAGTATATCCGGGGCCTATGGCTACACCTTC	CASSISGAYGYTF
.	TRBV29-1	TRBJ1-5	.	TGCAGCGTTGGTAGGGACAGCAATCAGCCCCAGCATTTT	CSVGRDSNQPQHF
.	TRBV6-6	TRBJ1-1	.	TGTGCCAGCAATACCGGGACGGCGAACACTGAAGCTTTCTTT	CASNTGTANTEAFF
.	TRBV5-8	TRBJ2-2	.	TGTGCCAGCAGCTTGGAACGGTTAACGGGCACCGGGGAGCTGTTTTTT	CASSLERLTGTGELFF